The rows below give T cell receptor beta chains drawn from one sample of a study of CD8+ T cells in alopecia areata. Using immunoSEQ multiplex PCR, the repertoire was profiled, and TCRdb retains in-frame clones only, with some absent. The sample has 100,000 or so clones, roughly three fifths seen once. The input for sequencing was CD8+ T cells sorted from blood, taken at roughly week 55, from a patient treated with tofacitinib. Source of these receptors: a human donor with alopecia areata. Both conserved end residues are part of each CDR3.

TRBV5-6 CASSWGQGNQPQHF
TRBV7-9 CASSLAGTRTDPYEQYF
TRBV13 CASSDGTLRDYEQYF
TRBV13 CASSLGRGEQYF
TRBV7-9 CASLWSYTGELFF
TRBV7-2 CASSSLGPGDTQYF
TRBV29-1 CSVIIGKDGYTF
TRBV5-1 CASSLASGRGQPQHF
TRBV14 CASSLYVRDLHF
TRBV14 CASSQVSGGGYTF
TRBV5-1 CASSSSGGEQYF
TRBV7-9 CASSSSGGRTYEQYF
TRBV29-1 CSVQGRNTEAFF
TRBV5-6 CASSFGSVGELFF
TRBV4-1 CASSEGDGYTF
TRBV9 CASSEDRADTQYF
TRBV30 CAWQTGYGYTF
TRBV6-6 CASIDGTGGNEQYF
TRBV4-1 CASSHPGQDQETQYF